What follows are 18 T cell receptor beta chains derived from one specimen sequenced in a study of cytomegalovirus exposure and HLA in healthy donors. It was with 60 Vbeta and 13 Jbeta primers that the PCR ran. The assay was immunoSEQ multiplex PCR, and TCRdb's table has in-frame clones only and misses some. Of roughly 150,000 clones listed, 60% to 80% were seen once; the top ten hold 1.4%. Sequencing used PBMCs. Receptors originate from a male donor in good health and CMV-seronegative.

The count of this clone is one. The CDR3: CAGMEGLGGYEQYF. The CDR3 DNA follows: TGTGCCGGGATGGAGGGTCTGGGAGGGTACGAGCAGTACTTC. The V call is TRBV30, the J call TRBJ2-7; 7 bases agree with TRBD2. The CDR3 spans 14 residues. V gave up 8 bases and J gave up 4 bases; unmatched junction bases: 14. Germline assignment: CDR1 GTSNPN and CDR2 SVGIG (reference sequence).

In regard to this clone: The same CDR3 also results from other DNA sequences found in this sample. The V gene is TRBV19, the J gene TRBJ1-1, with 9 bases matching TRBD1. Germline CDR1 and CDR2: LNHDA and SQIVND (reference sequence). Losses at the gene ends were 10 bases for V and 8 bases for J; bases not matched to a gene: 14. The CDR3 sequence is 14 residues long. CDR3 in amino acids: CATSRGQGIGEAFF. The CDR3, as DNA: TGTGCCACCTCCAGGGGACAGGGAATCGGCGAAGCTTTCTTT. Using reference TRBV19 and TRBJ1-1 for the parts outside the CDR3, the full variable domain is DGGITQSPKYLFRKEGQNVTLSCEQNLNHDAMYWYRQDPGQGLRLIYYSQIVNDFQKGDIAEGYSVSREKKESFPLTVTSAQKNPTAFYLCATSRGQGIGEAFFGQGTRLTVV.

This chain uses TRBV7-3 with TRBJ2-1; weak D call: TRBD1 (6 bases). Germline loops: CDR1 SGHTA, CDR2 FQGTGA. The V end lost 5 bases, the J end lost 13 bases, and 18 bases lay between the germline ends. The CDR3 is 13 residues long. The CDR3 coding sequence is TGTGCCAGCAGCATCCCGGGACAACCAGCCCAGTTCTTC. Residues: CASSIPGQPAQFF. The whole variable domain, filled in from reference TRBV7-3 and TRBJ2-1, reads GAGVSQTPSNKVTEKGKYVELRCDPISGHTALYWYRQSLGQGPEFLIYFQGTGAADDSGLPNDRFFAVRPEGSVSTLKIQRTERGDSAVYLCASSIPGQPAQFFGPGTRLTVL.

The rearrangement joins TRBV2 to TRBJ1-4; D unresolved. The V and J ends lost 5 bases and 5 bases respectively, with 15 bases between them. CDR3 length equals 15 residues. Looked up from germline, CDR1 is SNHLY and CDR2 is FYNNEI. The DNA of the CDR3 is TGTGCCAGCAGTCGTGGGTGGGAGCTAAATGAAAAACTGTTTTTT. This sequence encodes CASSRGWELNEKLFF. The whole variable domain, filled in from reference TRBV2 and TRBJ1-4, reads EPEVTQTPSHQVTQMGQEVILRCVPISNHLYFYWYRQILGQKVEFLVSFYNNEISEKSEIFDDQFSVERPDGSNFTLKIRSTKLEDSAMYFCASSRGWELNEKLFFGSGTQLSVL.

The chain is built from TRBV5-6 and TRBJ1-6; D might be TRBD1 (5 bases). The CDR3 loop spans 15 amino acids. V was trimmed by 0 bases and J by 6 bases, leaving 10 bases between them. Germline lookup yields CDR1 SGHDT and CDR2 YYEEEE. This chain's CDR3 is CASSLVARGNSPLHF. CDR3 nucleotide sequence: TGTGCCAGCAGCTTGGTAGCTAGGGGTAATTCACCCCTCCACTTT.

The chain has TRBV7-9 and TRBJ2-7, with 8 positions matching TRBD1. Germline CDR1 is SEHNR and CDR2 is FQNEAQ (reference sequence). V lost 6 bases to trimming and J lost 2 bases; unmatched junction nucleotides: 12. The CDR3 is made up of 16 amino acids. This CDR3 is CASRQNSGTGTYEQYF. The CDR3 DNA follows: TGTGCCAGCAGGCAGAATTCCGGGACAGGCACCTACGAGCAGTACTTC.

A remark on this clone: A read error may account for a junction end that differs from germline. This chain joins TRBV4-1 and TRBJ2-7; a weak D match, TRBD1 (6 bases). The germline CDR1 and CDR2 sequences are MGHRA and YSYEKL. The CDR3 sequence is 15 residues long. The CDR3 protein is CASSLFPGTSYEQHF. Here the CDR3 DNA reads TGCGCCAGCAGCCTTTTCCCCGGGACATCTTACGAGCAGCACTTC.

The CDR3 DNA follows: TGTGCCACCAGCAGAGATCGGGGTTACAATGAGCAGTTCTTC. Its protein product is CATSRDRGYNEQFF. J is TRBJ2-1 and V is TRBV15, with D maybe TRBD2 (5 bases). Per the germline V gene, CDR1 is LNHNV and CDR2 is YYDKDF (reference sequence). The V and J ends lost 0 bases and 4 bases respectively, with 7 bases between them. The CDR3 length is 14 residues. The full variable domain, rest sourced from reference TRBV15 and TRBJ2-1, is DAMVIQNPRYQVTQFGKPVTLSCSQTLNHNVMYWYQQKSSQAPKLLFHYYDKDFNNEADTPDNFQSRRPNTSFCFLDIRSPGLGDTAMYLCATSRDRGYNEQFFGPGTRLTVL.

CDR3 sequence: CASSPLGQGATADTQYF. The CDR3 bases are TGTGCCAGCTCACCACTCGGACAGGGGGCTACGGCAGATACGCAGTATTTT. The chain couples TRBV18 to TRBJ2-3; 11 bases agree with TRBD1. Trimming at V came to 1 base and at J to 4 bases, leaving 7 bases not matched to a gene. This CDR3 region has 17 residues. Germline V gives CDR1 KGHSH, CDR2 LQKENI.

The chain has TRBV5-1 and TRBJ2-7; 8 bases are shared with TRBD1. The CDR3 consists of 13 residues. Germline V gene data show CDR1 as SGHRS and CDR2 as YFSETQ. The trim removed 4 bases at V and 5 bases at J, leaving 5 bases unmatched. The CDR3 reads CASSLDRDDEQYF. In nucleotides, the CDR3 is TGCGCCAGCAGCCTGGACAGGGACGACGAGCAGTACTTC.

This chain uses TRBV6-6 with TRBJ2-2; a weak D match, TRBD1 (6 bases). Germline CDR1 and CDR2: MNHNY and SVGAGI (reference sequence). This CDR3 has 16 residues. V was shortened by 2 bases and J by 4 bases, with 14 bases between the two germline ends. The CDR3 loop reads CASSYPSGASTGELFF. CDR3 in DNA: TGTGCCAGCAGTTACCCGTCAGGGGCGAGCACCGGGGAGCTGTTTTTT.

CDR3 protein: CASTRGLSYEQYF. In nucleotides, the CDR3 is TGTGCCAGCACGAGAGGGCTCTCCTACGAGCAGTACTTC. The genes are TRBV7-2 and TRBJ2-7; weak D call: TRBD2 (5 bases). V was trimmed by 7 bases and J by 0 bases, leaving 10 bases between them. In germline, CDR1 is SGHTA, CDR2 FQGNSA. There are 13 residues in the CDR3.

This sequence joins TRBV6-1 and TRBJ1-2; 11 bases match TRBD1. CDR3 length equals 15 residues. The V gene end was trimmed by 7 bases and the J gene end by 6 bases; junction bases not matched to a gene: 10. Germline CDR1 and CDR2: MNHNS and SASEGT. The DNA for the CDR3 is TGTGCCAGCAATCCAGGGGACAGGGGGGACGATGGCTACACCTTC. Translation gives CASNPGDRGDDGYTF.

CDR3 in amino acids: CASSLGGAGQPQHF. The CDR3 nucleotides are TGTGCCAGCAGCTTAGGTGGGGCTGGTCAGCCCCAGCATTTT. The gene calls are TRBV7-2 and TRBJ1-5, with D possibly being TRBD1 (5 bases). V was clipped by 1 base and J by 6 bases, with 10 bases between them. Germline V lookup: CDR1 SGHTA, CDR2 FQGNSA. This CDR3 region has 14 residues.

The chain uses TRBV2 and TRBJ2-3, with 13 bases lining up with TRBD2. The length of the CDR3 is 15 residues. V shed 6 bases and J 2 bases; nucleotides not matched to a gene: 2. CDR1 and CDR2 from the germline V gene are SNHLY and FYNNEI. The chain's CDR3 is CASRGLAGPTDTQYF. In DNA form, the CDR3 reads TGTGCCAGCAGGGGACTAGCGGGACCCACAGATACGCAGTATTTT.

The chain couples TRBV7-9 to TRBJ2-2; 8 nucleotides match TRBD1. Germline assignment: CDR1 SEHNR and CDR2 FQNEAQ (reference sequence). V shed 9 bases and J 0 bases; nucleotides not matched to a gene: 15. The CDR3 has 18 amino acids. The DNA of the CDR3 is TGTGCCAGTTCCATCCGAGGACAGGGTAATTCGAACACCGGGGAGCTGTTTTTT. Translation: CASSIRGQGNSNTGELFF.

This clone was seen only a few times. The rearrangement uses TRBV9 and TRBJ2-2; 7 bases agree with TRBD2. This CDR3 spans 15 amino acids. Germline V lookup: CDR1 SGDLS, CDR2 YYNGEE. After removal of 0 bases from V and 6 bases from J, the junction contained 5 bases not matched to a gene. CDR3 in amino acids: CASSVGEGRAGELFF. The CDR3 DNA follows: TGTGCCAGCAGCGTAGGTGAGGGGAGGGCCGGGGAGCTGTTTTTT.

The V and J genes are TRBV12-5 and TRBJ2-1, with a possible D match to TRBD2 (6 bases). Trimming took 10 bases from V and 4 from J, leaving 11 bases between them. Germline CDR1 is LGHNT and CDR2 is FRNRAP. CDR3 size: 12 residues. Here the CDR3 DNA reads TGTGCTAAGGACTACAAATACAATGAGCAGTTCTTC. It is translated as CAKDYKYNEQFF.